This T cell receptor beta chain emerged from a study of T cell changes during pregnancy in multiple sclerosis. The method was immunoSEQ multiplex PCR; TCRdb's version includes in-frame clones alone and lacks a portion of them. The sample includes some 70,000 clones, roughly nine tenths of them seen just once. V was pared by 7 bases and J by 7 bases, with 5 bases of the junction left unmatched. The CDR3 loop spans 13 amino acids. Germline V gene lookup returns CDR1 SEHNR and CDR2 FQNEAQ (reference sequence). This sample comprised peripheral blood, obtained in the second trimester of pregnancy. The chain links TRBV7-9 to TRBJ1-4; TRBD1 aligns across 8 bases. This TCR was sampled from a female donor with multiple sclerosis, enrolled in a pregnancy study. For the CDR3, the DNA is TGTGCCAGCATTCGACAGGGGAGTGAAAAACTGTTTTTT. Protein product: CASIRQGSEKLFF.